The 20 T cell receptor beta chains below come from one sample, sequenced in a study of blood T cell repertoires in COVID-19. TCRdb's table, derived via immunoSEQ multiplex PCR, lists solely in-frame clones and lacks some. This sample has about 150,000 clones, with over 80% found just once. The sample was peripheral blood. These receptors all come from a man aged 30 to 39 with COVID-19, enrolled during active disease.

Comments on this clone: This sample also contains other DNA sequences that code for the same CDR3. The chain uses TRBV19 and TRBJ1-5; possibly TRBD1 for D (6 bases). The CDR3 consists of 15 residues. Trimming left V 3 bases short and J 1 base short, with 10 bases between. CDR1 is LNHDA and CDR2 is SQIVND in the germline V gene (reference sequence). The CDR3 here is CASSIGGASNQPQHF. CDR3 DNA: TGTGCCAGTAGTATCGGGGGGGCGAGCAATCAGCCCCAGCATTTT. The variable domain in full, with the rest retrieved from reference TRBV19 and TRBJ1-5, is DGGITQSPKYLFRKEGQNVTLSCEQNLNHDAMYWYRQDPGQGLRLIYYSQIVNDFQKGDIAEGYSVSREKKESFPLTVTSAQKNPTAFYLCASSIGGASNQPQHFGDGTRLSIL.

This chain connects TRBV18 to TRBJ1-1; 9 positions match TRBD1. Germline CDR1 is KGHSH and CDR2 is LQKENI. The junction had 6 bases not matched to a gene; V was cut back by 3 bases and J by 4 bases. This CDR3 spans 15 amino acids. CDR3 bases: TGTGCCAGCTCACCTCGGACAGGGGAGGGCACTGAAGCTTTCTTT. This encodes CASSPRTGEGTEAFF.

Notes on this clone: This CDR3 is also generated by other DNA sequences in the sample. The genes are TRBV27 and TRBJ1-5; 9 bases agree with TRBD1. V shed 6 bases and J 6 bases; nucleotides not matched to a gene: 3. This CDR3 contains 13 residues. Germline-derived CDR1 and CDR2 are MNHEY and SMNVEV (reference sequence). As DNA, the CDR3 is TGTGCCAGCAGAAGACAGGGGGGTCAGCCCCAGCATTTT. Encoded protein: CASRRQGGQPQHF.

This chain connects TRBV30 to TRBJ2-3; a possible D gene is TRBD1 (6 bases). The CDR3 spans 14 residues. The germline V and J ends were trimmed by 5 bases and 0 bases, with 12 bases remaining between them. Germline V gene lookup returns CDR1 GTSNPN and CDR2 SVGIG (reference sequence). The CDR3 nucleotides read TGTGCCTGGCAAGGGGGACGGAGCACAGATACGCAGTATTTT. It specifies CAWQGGRSTDTQYF. Based on the CDR3 plus reference TRBV30 and TRBJ2-3, the full variable domain is SQTIHQWPATLVQPVGSPLSLECTVEGTSNPNLYWYRQAAGRGLQLLFYSVGIGQISSEVPQNLSASRPQDRQFILSSKKLLLSDSGFYLCAWQGGRSTDTQYFGPGTRLTVL.

V and J are TRBV5-1 and TRBJ1-2; 9 positions match TRBD1. CDR3 size: 12 residues. V gave up 8 bases and J gave up 2 bases; unmatched junction bases: 1. Per the germline V gene, CDR1 is SGHRS and CDR2 is YFSETQ. CDR3 nucleotides: TGCGCCAGTGGGACAGGGAACTATGGCTACACCTTC. Its protein product is CASGTGNYGYTF.

The CDR3, as DNA: TGTGCCAGCAGCTTAGAGCCTGGACTTTACAATGAGCAGTTCTTC. Protein product: CASSLEPGLYNEQFF. The V and J genes are TRBV7-3 and TRBJ2-1; D might be TRBD2 (5 bases). This CDR3 region has 15 residues. V was pared by 2 bases and J by 4 bases, with 12 bases between. Per the germline V gene, CDR1 is SGHTA and CDR2 is FQGTGA.

The CDR3 DNA follows: TGTGCCAGCAGCTTACGGGGAAATTACACCGGGGAGCTGTTTTTT. It yields the protein CASSLRGNYTGELFF. The chain couples TRBV7-9 to TRBJ2-2, with D perhaps matching TRBD2 (5 bases). V gave up 2 bases and J gave up 3 bases, with 10 bases separating them. The length of the CDR3 is 15 residues. Germline V gene data show CDR1 as SEHNR and CDR2 as FQNEAQ (reference sequence).

V and J are TRBV6-6 and TRBJ2-7; tentatively, D is TRBD1 (5 bases). This CDR3 comprises 16 residues. CDR1 is MNHNY, CDR2 SVGAGI, per germline (reference sequence). V was pared by 0 bases and J by 2 bases, with 14 bases between. CDR3: CASSYSLGAEPYEQYF. The CDR3, as DNA: TGTGCCAGCAGTTACTCTTTAGGGGCTGAACCCTACGAGCAGTACTTC.

The chain recombines TRBV15 with TRBJ2-3, with TRBD2 as a possible D gene (6 bases). The germline V gene has CDR1 LNHNV and CDR2 YYDKDF (reference sequence). The V end was cut by 4 bases, the J end by 3 bases, with 11 bases between. This CDR3 contains 14 residues. Here the CDR3 DNA reads TGTGCCACCAGCACCCACGGAGGGACAGATACGCAGTATTTT. It specifies CATSTHGGTDTQYF. Together with reference TRBV15 and TRBJ2-3, the CDR3 gives the full variable domain: DAMVIQNPRYQVTQFGKPVTLSCSQTLNHNVMYWYQQKSSQAPKLLFHYYDKDFNNEADTPDNFQSRRPNTSFCFLDIRSPGLGDTAMYLCATSTHGGTDTQYFGPGTRLTVL.

This chain connects TRBV28 to TRBJ2-3; no clear D. V lost 3 bases to trimming and J lost 7 bases, with 8 bases between them. The CDR3 spans 12 residues. The V gene's germline CDR1 is MDHEN and CDR2 SYDVKM. The CDR3, as DNA: TGTGCCAGCAGTTTTAGTGCAAATACGCAGTATTTT. Translated, it gives CASSFSANTQYF.

The rearrangement links TRBV28 to TRBJ1-1, with D possibly matching TRBD1 (6 bases). CDR1 and CDR2 from the germline V gene are MDHEN and SYDVKM. With 5 bases removed from V and 5 bases from J, the gap between germline ends came to 18 bases. CDR3 size: 15 residues. DNA of the CDR3: TGTGCCAGCAGTCTATTTAGGGTCAGGGGTACTGAAGCTTTCTTT. Its translation: CASSLFRVRGTEAFF.

The chain couples TRBV11-2 to TRBJ1-4; D not certain. V lost 3 bases and J 8 bases, leaving 7 bases between the germline ends. The CDR3 runs to 12 residues. Per germline, CDR1 SGHAT and CDR2 FQNNGV. CDR3 amino acids: CASSLGGEKLFF. The CDR3 DNA follows: TGTGCCAGCAGCTTGGGAGGAGAAAAACTGTTTTTT.

The V and J genes are TRBV5-4 and TRBJ2-7; TRBD2 matches 11 bases. In germline, CDR1 is SGHNT, CDR2 YYREEE (reference sequence). After removal of 2 bases from V and 7 bases from J, the junction contained 2 bases not matched to a gene. The CDR3 is 13 residues long. The CDR3: CASSFTSGREQYF. The CDR3 DNA reads TGTGCCAGCAGCTTTACTAGCGGGAGAGAGCAGTACTTC.

The chain joins TRBV27 to TRBJ1-1; D might be TRBD1 (6 bases). Trimming shortened V by 5 bases and J by 4 bases, and 14 bases separated the two germline ends. The CDR3 length is 14 residues. The germline V gene encodes CDR1 MNHEY and CDR2 SMNVEV (reference sequence). CDR3 sequence (DNA): TGTGCCAGCAGTCCAGGACAGAGAGGCACTGAAGCTTTCTTT. This gives the protein CASSPGQRGTEAFF.

This clone has only a few counts. This sequence joins TRBV28 and TRBJ1-5, with 7 positions matching TRBD1. V shed 6 bases, J shed 0 bases, and the junction held 14 bases outside the gene matches. The CDR3 consists of 18 residues. Germline CDR1 and CDR2: MDHEN and SYDVKM. The CDR3 reads CASRIDRDREGSNQPQHF. The CDR3 DNA is TGTGCCAGCAGGATAGACAGGGACCGAGAAGGTAGCAATCAGCCCCAGCATTTT.

The J gene is TRBJ2-7, the V gene TRBV7-2, with a possible D match to TRBD1 (6 bases). V lost 5 bases and J lost 0, with 11 bases in between. The germline gives CDR1 SGHTA, CDR2 FQGNSA. CDR3 length equals 14 residues. The chain's CDR3 is CASSRDTSSYEQYF. The DNA of the CDR3 is TGTGCCAGCAGCCGGGACACCAGCTCCTACGAGCAGTACTTC.

The rearrangement uses TRBV19 and TRBJ2-3; tentative D call: TRBD2 (5 bases). Germline CDR1 and CDR2: LNHDA and SQIVND (reference sequence). V lost 3 bases and J 6 bases, leaving 13 bases between the germline ends. The CDR3 covers 14 residues. The CDR3 DNA follows: TGTGCCAGTAGTATCGGACTCGCCCTGGATACGCAGTATTTT. This translates into CASSIGLALDTQYF.

In this sample, this clone turned up a few times. The rearrangement links TRBV3-1 (or the pseudogene TRBV3-2) to TRBJ2-7, with D maybe TRBD2 (5 bases). The CDR3 is 14 residues long. V lost 1 base and J lost 7, with 14 bases in between. In germline, CDR1 is LGHDT, CDR2 YNNKEL (reference sequence). The CDR3: CASSQGSVRGEQYF. The CDR3 DNA reads as TGTGCCAGCAGCCAAGGGTCCGTCCGGGGAGAGCAGTACTTC.

J is TRBJ2-2 and V is TRBV7-2; TRBD2 matches 12 bases. V dropped 2 bases and J dropped 6; count of bases not matched to a gene: 7. This CDR3 contains 17 residues. Germline V gives CDR1 SGHTA, CDR2 FQGNSA. CDR3 bases: TGTGCCAGCAGCTTACGATCCCTAGCGGGAGGGCCCGGGGAGCTGTTTTTT. It is translated as CASSLRSLAGGPGELFF.

By its share, this clone is medium-sized. The gene calls are TRBV30 and TRBJ2-2; 11 nucleotides align to TRBD2. Germline V gives CDR1 GTSNPN, CDR2 SVGIG (reference sequence). CDR3 length: 15 amino acids. V was pared by 0 bases and J by 3 bases, with 0 bases of the junction left unmatched. The CDR3 region is CAWSVLAGDTGELFF. The CDR3 bases are TGTGCCTGGAGTGTACTAGCGGGAGACACCGGGGAGCTGTTTTTT.